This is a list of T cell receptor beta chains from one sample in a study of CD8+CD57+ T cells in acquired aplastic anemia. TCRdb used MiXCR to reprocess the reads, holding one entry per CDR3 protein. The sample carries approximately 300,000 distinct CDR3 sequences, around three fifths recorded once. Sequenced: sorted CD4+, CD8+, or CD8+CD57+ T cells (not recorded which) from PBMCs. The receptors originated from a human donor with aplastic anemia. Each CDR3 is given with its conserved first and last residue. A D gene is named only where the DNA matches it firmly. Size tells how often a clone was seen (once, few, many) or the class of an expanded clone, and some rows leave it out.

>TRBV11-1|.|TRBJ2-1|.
CASSLSNDGEQFF
TGTGCCAGCAGCCTAAGTAATGACGGTGAGCAGTTCTTC
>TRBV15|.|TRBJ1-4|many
CATSRGHANEKLFF
TGTGCCACCAGCAGAGGACACGCTAATGAAAAACTGTTTTTT
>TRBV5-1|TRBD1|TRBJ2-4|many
CASSSGQGENIQYF
TGCGCCAGCAGCAGCGGACAGGGGGAAAACATTCAGTACTTC
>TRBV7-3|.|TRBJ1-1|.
CASSLDPGNTEAFF
TGTGCCAGCAGCTTAGATCCAGGGAACACTGAAGCTTTCTTT
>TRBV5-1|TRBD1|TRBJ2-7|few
CASSLEGQAYEQYF
TGCGCCAGCAGCTTGGAGGGACAGGCCTACGAGCAGTACTTC
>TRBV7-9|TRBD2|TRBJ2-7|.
CASSLGGRANSWYF
TGTGCCAGCAGCTTAGGAGGGAGGGCCAATAGTTGGTACTTC
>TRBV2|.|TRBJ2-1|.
CASDPGVDDNEQFF
TGTGCCAGTGACCCCGGGGTTGACGACAATGAGCAGTTCTTC
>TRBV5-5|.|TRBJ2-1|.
CASSLEGGPNNEQFF
TGTGCCAGCAGCTTGGAGGGGGGGCCCAACAATGAGCAGTTCTTC
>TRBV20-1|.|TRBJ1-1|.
CSATFLGATEAFF
TGCAGTGCTACATTTTTGGGGGCGACTGAAGCTTTCTTT
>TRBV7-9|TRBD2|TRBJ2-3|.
CASSSGPGGPSLYTQYF
TGTGCCAGCAGCTCCGGGCCGGGGGGACCGAGTTTATATACGCAGTATTTT
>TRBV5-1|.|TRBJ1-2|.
CASSPGPSPARGYTF
TGCGCCAGCAGCCCGGGGCCGTCGCCCGCGCGCGGCTACACCTTC